This TCR beta chain was sequenced during a study of T cell repertoires in cytomegalovirus infection. Looking at the study overall: In the study, CMV epitopes included recently identified HLA-C-restricted and well-studied HLA-B-restricted ones. Signatures in public TCR beta sequences pointed to both CMV infection and matching HLA type.

This clonotype occurred a few times. The antigen is not known. General observations from the study: The cumulative frequency of public TCR beta families identified carriers of CMV plus the relevant HLA. HLA-C-restricted CMV clonotypes gave the most frequent clonotype in two of eight donors.

TCRdb re-derived calls from the reads in MiXCR, one entry per CDR3 protein. The sample gives about 770,000 distinct CDR3 sequences, about 28% of which show up once; approximately 14% is in the top ten. The sample here was cultured CD8+ T cells from PBMCs, taken from culture after CMV antigen stimulation. The sequence derives from a human donor in good health (CMV status not recorded). Some clones in this sample may be carry-over from other donors' samples.

CDR3 sequence: CASLKRSSYNEQFF. For the CDR3, the DNA is TGTGCCAGCCTTAAGCGGAGCTCCTACAATGAGCAGTTCTTC. This chain joins TRBV6-1 and TRBJ2-1, with a weak D call TRBD2 (5 bases). CDR1 is MNHNS and CDR2 is SASEGT in the germline V gene. Trimming removed 8 bases from V and 0 bases from J, with 11 bases in between. The CDR3 has 14 amino acids.